A single T cell receptor (beta chain) is shown here with its context. Those enrolled, adults aged 18 to 89 years, came from under 25 US areas. Before being deemed recovered, Cohort 3 donors had two negative PCRs, clearance, or symptom resolution. In the study's own analysis: Counts of nucleated cells, estimated from reference gene primer amplification, were obtained. Here immunoSEQ multiplex PCR was the method, and the copy in TCRdb shows in-frame clones only, minus some. The V and J calls and clone size come from that table; D and trimming were worked out from the DNA. The sample carries a few hundred thousand clones, 75% to 85% recorded once. The entry originates in a study of blood T cell repertoires in COVID-19. The V gene's germline CDR1 is GTSNPN and CDR2 SVGIG (reference sequence). The CDR3 is 12 amino acids. The ends were cut back, 4 bases at V and 0 bases at J, with 6 bases in the middle.

The sequencing input was PBMCs or T cells enriched from blood (not recorded which). The clonotype was recovered from a man aged 40-49 years who had recovered from COVID-19. The J gene is TRBJ1-1, the V gene TRBV30; maybe TRBD1 (5 bases). CDR3 in amino acids: CAWTGMNTEAFF. The CDR3 coding sequence is TGTGCCTGGACAGGGATGAACACTGAAGCTTTCTTT.